The T cell receptor (beta chain) under discussion was sequenced for a study of T cell responses to AZD1222 COVID-19 vaccine. Clones were read by immunoSEQ multiplex PCR, and TCRdb kept only the in-frame ones, dropping some. The sample carries approximately 110,000 clones, more than 70% recorded once. Here the sequenced sample was peripheral blood, taken 28 days after the second AZD1222 dose. This receptor was obtained from an adult who received the AZD1222 COVID-19 vaccine.

The CDR3 DNA is TGTGCCAGCAGTGACAGGGCGGGGGCCAACGTCCTGACTTTC. It encodes CASSDRAGANVLTF. The chain couples TRBV6-4 to TRBJ2-6; D not resolved. Germline CDR1 reads MRHNA; CDR2 reads SNTAGT. The V gene lost 2 bases and the J gene lost 4 bases, with 6 bases spanning the gap. CDR3 size: 14 residues.